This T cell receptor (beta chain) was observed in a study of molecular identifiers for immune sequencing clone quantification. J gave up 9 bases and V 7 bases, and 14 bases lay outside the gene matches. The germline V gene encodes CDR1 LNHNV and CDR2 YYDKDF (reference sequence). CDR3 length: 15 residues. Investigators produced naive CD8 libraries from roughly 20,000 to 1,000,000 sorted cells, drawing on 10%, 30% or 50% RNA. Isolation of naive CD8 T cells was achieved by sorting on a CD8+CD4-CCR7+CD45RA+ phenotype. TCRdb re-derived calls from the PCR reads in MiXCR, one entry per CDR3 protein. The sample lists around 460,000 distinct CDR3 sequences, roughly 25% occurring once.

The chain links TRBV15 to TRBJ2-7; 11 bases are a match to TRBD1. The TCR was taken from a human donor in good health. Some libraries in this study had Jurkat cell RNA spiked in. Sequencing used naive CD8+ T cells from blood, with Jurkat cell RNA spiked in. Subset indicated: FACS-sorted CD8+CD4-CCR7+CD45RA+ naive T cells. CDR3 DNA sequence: TGTGCCACCACCGATCTAGGACAGGGGGCTGACGGGCAGTACTTC. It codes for CATTDLGQGADGQYF.